This TCR beta chain was identified during a study of OX40 agonist ivuxolimab in advanced cancers. Study-level points and caveats: Within 6 weeks, CD4+ and CD8+ blood T cells expanded clonally at 0.1 to 3.0 mg/kg.

With regard to this clone: Its antigen is currently unknown.

Some clones are missing from TCRdb's copy, which holds only in-frame ones; the method was immunoSEQ multiplex PCR. The profile shows approximately 41,000 clones, around 89% of them singletons. CDR1 is MGHRA and CDR2 is YSYEKL in the germline V gene. This CDR3 region has 14 residues. V was pared by 2 bases and J by 0 bases, with 7 bases between. This receptor was taken from an adult with an advanced solid tumor such as melanoma, head and neck, liver or kidney cancer. The rearrangement uses TRBV4-1 and TRBJ2-5; D unresolved. This material consisted of CD4+ or CD8+ T cells sorted from blood, taken in a trial of the OX40 agonist ivuxolimab. CDR3 sequence (DNA): TGCGCCAGCAGCCAACGACGGAACCAAGAGACCCAGTACTTC. It is translated as CASSQRRNQETQYF.